This record looks at one T cell receptor (beta chain) sequence and its context. Its specificity is not known. Method: immunoSEQ multiplex PCR; TCRdb's copy keeps in-frame clones and lacks some. The repertoire holds tens of thousands of clones, 85% to 90% seen once, with around 6.5% in the top ten. This sample is part of a study of OX40 agonist ivuxolimab in advanced cancers. Trimming removed 4 bases from V and 4 bases from J, with 20 bases in between. Per the germline V gene, CDR1 is SGHAT and CDR2 is FQNNGV. The CDR3 has 16 residues. Study observations and caveats: Clonal expansion by week 6 occurred in CD4+ and CD8+ blood T cells (at 0.1 to 3.0 mg/kg).

The source material was CD4+ or CD8+ T cells sorted from blood, sampled in a trial of the OX40 agonist ivuxolimab. The V call is TRBV11-2, the J call TRBJ2-7, with a possible D match to TRBD1 (6 bases). This TCR derives from an adult with an advanced solid tumor such as melanoma, head and neck, liver or kidney cancer. The CDR3 is CASSSPGRGSRYEQYF. CDR3 DNA: TGTGCCAGCAGCTCCCCGGGCAGGGGATCTAGGTACGAGCAGTACTTC.